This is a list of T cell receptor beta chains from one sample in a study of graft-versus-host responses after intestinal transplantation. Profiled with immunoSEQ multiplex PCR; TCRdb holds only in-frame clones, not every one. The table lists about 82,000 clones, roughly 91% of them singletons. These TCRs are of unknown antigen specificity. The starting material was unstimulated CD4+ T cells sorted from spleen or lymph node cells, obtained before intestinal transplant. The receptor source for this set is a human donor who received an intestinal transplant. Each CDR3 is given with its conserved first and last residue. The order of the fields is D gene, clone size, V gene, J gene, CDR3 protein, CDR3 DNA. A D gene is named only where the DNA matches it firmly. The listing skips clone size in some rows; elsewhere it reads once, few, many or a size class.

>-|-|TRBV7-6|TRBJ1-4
CASSLVQGEKLFF
TGTGCCAGCAGCTTAGTTCAGGGGGAAAAACTGTTTTTT
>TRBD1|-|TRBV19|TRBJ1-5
CASSTPFDRVYQPQHF
TGTGCCAGTAGCACCCCGTTTGACAGGGTATATCAGCCCCAGCATTTT
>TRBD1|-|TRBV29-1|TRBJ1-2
CSVGTGTNYGYTF
TGCAGCGTTGGGACAGGTACTAACTATGGCTACACCTTC
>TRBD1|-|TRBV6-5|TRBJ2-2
CASSYSWDRGSGELFF
TGTGCCAGCAGTTACTCTTGGGACAGGGGTTCCGGGGAGCTGTTTTTT
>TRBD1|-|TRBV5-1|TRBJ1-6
CASSLGQGADSPLHF
TGCGCCAGCAGCTTGGGGCAGGGGGCAGATTCACCCCTCCACTTT
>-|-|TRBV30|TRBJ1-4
CAWRGGVATNEKLFF
TGTGCCTGGAGAGGGGGGGTTGCAACTAATGAAAAACTGTTTTTT
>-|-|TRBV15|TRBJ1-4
CATSRDLGEKLFF
TGTGCCACCAGCAGAGATCTGGGCGAAAAACTGTTTTTT
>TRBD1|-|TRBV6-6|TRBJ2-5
CASSRQGRSETQYF
TGTGCCAGCAGTAGACAGGGAAGATCGGAGACCCAGTACTTC
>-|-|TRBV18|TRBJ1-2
CASSPLTEPNYGYTF
TGTGCCAGCTCACCACTAACTGAACCTAACTATGGCTACACCTTC
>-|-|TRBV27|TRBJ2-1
CASSSRGSGFFNEQFF
TGTGCCAGCAGTTCCAGGGGATCGGGCTTTTTCAATGAGCAGTTCTTC
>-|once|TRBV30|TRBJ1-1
CAWSGRGAEAFF
TGTGCCTGGAGCGGCAGGGGCGCTGAAGCTTTCTTT
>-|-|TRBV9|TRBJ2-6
CASSAQLSETGSGANVLTF
TGTGCCAGCAGCGCCCAACTCTCGGAGACAGGCTCTGGGGCCAACGTCCTGACTTTC
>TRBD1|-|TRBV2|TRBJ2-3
CASSRDRGPDTQYF
TGTGCCAGCTCCCGGGACAGGGGTCCAGATACGCAGTATTTT
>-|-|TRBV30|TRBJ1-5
CAWKKGGNQPQHF
TGTGCCTGGAAGAAAGGGGGCAATCAGCCCCAGCATTTT
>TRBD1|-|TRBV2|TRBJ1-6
CASSETQGVGSPLHF
TGTGCCAGCAGTGAAACACAGGGGGTAGGTTCACCCCTCCACTTT
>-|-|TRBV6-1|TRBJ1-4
CASIPRGTNEKLFF
TGTGCCAGCATCCCACGGGGAACTAATGAAAAACTGTTTTTT
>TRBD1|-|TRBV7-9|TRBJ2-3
CASTYGQDNTDTQYF
TGTGCCAGCACCTACGGACAGGATAACACAGATACGCAGTATTTT
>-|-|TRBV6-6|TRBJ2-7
CASSYRNSGTSYEQYF
TGTGCCAGCAGTTACAGGAACTCGGGGACTTCCTACGAGCAGTACTTC
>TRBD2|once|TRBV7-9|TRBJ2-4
CASSLALAAGKIAKNIQYF
TGTGCCAGCAGCTTAGCCCTAGCGGCAGGAAAGATAGCCAAAAACATTCAGTACTTC
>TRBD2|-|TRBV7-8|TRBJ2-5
CASSSGLAGGNWETQYF
TGTGCCAGCAGCTCGGGACTAGCGGGGGGGAACTGGGAGACCCAGTACTTC
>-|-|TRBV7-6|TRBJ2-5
CASSHPGGTQYF
TGTGCCAGCAGCCACCCCGGAGGGACCCAGTACTTC
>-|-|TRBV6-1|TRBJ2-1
CASSEALGSRYNEQFF
TGTGCCAGCAGTGAAGCGTTGGGCAGCCGTTACAATGAGCAGTTCTTC
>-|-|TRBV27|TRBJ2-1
CASSPAGRRNEQFF
TGTGCCAGCAGTCCCGCTGGCCGCCGAAATGAGCAGTTCTTC
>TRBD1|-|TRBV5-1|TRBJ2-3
CASSILQGRTDTQYF
TGCGCCAGCAGCATCTTACAGGGGCGGACAGATACGCAGTATTTT
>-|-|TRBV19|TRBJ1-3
CASKTALYGTIYF
TGTGCCAGTAAGACAGCTCTTTATGGCACCATATATTTT
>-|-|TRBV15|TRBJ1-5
CATRVTLNQPQHF
TGTGCCACCAGAGTTACGCTAAATCAGCCCCAGCATTTT
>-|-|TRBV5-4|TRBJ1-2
CASSFEAANYGYTF
TGTGCCAGCAGCTTCGAGGCGGCTAACTATGGCTACACCTTC
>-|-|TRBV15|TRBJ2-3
CATSRVMIAGPDTQYF
TGTGCCACCAGCAGAGTAATGATCGCGGGGCCAGATACGCAGTATTTT
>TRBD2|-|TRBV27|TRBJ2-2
CASSLSFWVGPSGGLENTGELFF
TGTGCCAGCAGTTTATCGTTCTGGGTAGGGCCTAGCGGGGGCCTCGAGAACACCGGGGAGCTGTTTTTT
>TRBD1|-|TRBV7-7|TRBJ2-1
CASSSGQGAGNEQFF
TGTGCCAGCAGCTCCGGACAGGGGGCGGGAAATGAGCAGTTCTTC
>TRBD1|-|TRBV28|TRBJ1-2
CASSPGGQGAPGNGYTF
TGTGCCAGCAGCCCGGGGGGACAGGGGGCGCCGGGCAATGGCTACACCTTC